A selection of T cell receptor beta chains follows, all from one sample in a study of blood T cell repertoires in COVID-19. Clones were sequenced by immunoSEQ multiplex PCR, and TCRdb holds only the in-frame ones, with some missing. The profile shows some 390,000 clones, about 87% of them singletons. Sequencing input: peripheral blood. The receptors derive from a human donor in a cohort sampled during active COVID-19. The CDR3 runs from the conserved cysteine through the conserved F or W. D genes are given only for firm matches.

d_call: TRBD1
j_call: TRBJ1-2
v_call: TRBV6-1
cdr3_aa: CASSEWAGGGDGYTF

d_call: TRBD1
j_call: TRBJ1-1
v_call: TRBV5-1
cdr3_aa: CASRRDSMNTEAFF

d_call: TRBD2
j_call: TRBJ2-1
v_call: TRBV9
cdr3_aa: CASSGGPGGDLAERWNEQFF

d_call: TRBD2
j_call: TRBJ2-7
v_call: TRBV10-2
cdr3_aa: CASSSSGSHEQYF

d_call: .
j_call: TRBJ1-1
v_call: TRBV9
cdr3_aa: CASSVATGSTEAFF

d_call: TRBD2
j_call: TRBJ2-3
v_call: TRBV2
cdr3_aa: CASSEGVAGGAADTQYF

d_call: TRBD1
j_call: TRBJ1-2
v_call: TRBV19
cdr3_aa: CASSIAPTGINGYTF

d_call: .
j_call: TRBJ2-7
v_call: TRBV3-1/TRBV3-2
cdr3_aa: CASSQGIQGYEQYF

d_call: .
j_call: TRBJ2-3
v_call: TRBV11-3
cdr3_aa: CASSFSRALTDTQYF

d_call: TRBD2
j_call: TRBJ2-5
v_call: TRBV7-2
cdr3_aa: CASRSAGARETQYF

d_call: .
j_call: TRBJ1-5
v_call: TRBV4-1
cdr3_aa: CASSQVEQGNQPQHF

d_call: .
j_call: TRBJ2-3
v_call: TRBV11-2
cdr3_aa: CASRLPGRGTDTQYF

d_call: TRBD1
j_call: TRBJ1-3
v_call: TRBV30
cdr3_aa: CARQGAGGGTIYF

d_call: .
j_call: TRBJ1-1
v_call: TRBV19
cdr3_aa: CATSPPGFSNTEAFF

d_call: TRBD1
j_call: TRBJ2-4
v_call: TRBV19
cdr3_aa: CASSTEGDRGRDIQYF

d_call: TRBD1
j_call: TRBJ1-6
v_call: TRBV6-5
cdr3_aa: CASRRDSEGSSPLHF

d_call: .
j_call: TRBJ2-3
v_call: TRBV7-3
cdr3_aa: CASSLEARRGTDTQYF

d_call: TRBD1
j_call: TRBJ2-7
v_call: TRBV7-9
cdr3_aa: CASSLYGTGSYEQYF

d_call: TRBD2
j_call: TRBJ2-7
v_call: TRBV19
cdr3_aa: CASSTRTSGSYEQYF

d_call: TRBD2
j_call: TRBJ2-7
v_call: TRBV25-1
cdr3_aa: CASSPWLAGTYEQYF

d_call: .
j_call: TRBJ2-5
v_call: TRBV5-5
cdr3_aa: CASSFASPQETQYF

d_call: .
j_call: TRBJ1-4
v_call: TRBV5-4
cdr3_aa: CASSPRPGPRAANEKLFF

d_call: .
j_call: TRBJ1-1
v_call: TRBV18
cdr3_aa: CASSPRGGGAPEAFF

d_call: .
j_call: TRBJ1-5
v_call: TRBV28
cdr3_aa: CASSPVQGSNQPQHF

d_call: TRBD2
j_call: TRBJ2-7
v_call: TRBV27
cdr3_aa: CASSPSTSGYEQYF

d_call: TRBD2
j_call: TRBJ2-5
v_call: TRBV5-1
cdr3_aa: CASSLRTSGQGETQYF